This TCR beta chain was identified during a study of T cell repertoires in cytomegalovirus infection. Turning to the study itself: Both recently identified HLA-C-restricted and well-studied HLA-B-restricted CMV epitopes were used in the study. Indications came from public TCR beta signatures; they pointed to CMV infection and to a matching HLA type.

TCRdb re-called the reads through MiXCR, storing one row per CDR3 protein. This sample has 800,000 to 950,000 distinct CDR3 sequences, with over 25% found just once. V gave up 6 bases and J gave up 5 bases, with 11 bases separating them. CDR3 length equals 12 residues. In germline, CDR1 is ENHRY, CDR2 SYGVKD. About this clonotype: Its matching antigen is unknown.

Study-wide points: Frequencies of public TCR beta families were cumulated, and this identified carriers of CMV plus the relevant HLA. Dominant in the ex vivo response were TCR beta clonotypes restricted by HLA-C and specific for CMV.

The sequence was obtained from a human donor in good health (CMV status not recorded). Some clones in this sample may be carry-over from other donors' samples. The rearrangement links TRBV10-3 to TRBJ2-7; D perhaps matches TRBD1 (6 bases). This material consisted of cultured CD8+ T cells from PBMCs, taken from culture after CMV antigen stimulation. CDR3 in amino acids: CAIRRTENEQYF. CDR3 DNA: TGTGCCATCAGGAGGACAGAAAACGAGCAGTACTTC.